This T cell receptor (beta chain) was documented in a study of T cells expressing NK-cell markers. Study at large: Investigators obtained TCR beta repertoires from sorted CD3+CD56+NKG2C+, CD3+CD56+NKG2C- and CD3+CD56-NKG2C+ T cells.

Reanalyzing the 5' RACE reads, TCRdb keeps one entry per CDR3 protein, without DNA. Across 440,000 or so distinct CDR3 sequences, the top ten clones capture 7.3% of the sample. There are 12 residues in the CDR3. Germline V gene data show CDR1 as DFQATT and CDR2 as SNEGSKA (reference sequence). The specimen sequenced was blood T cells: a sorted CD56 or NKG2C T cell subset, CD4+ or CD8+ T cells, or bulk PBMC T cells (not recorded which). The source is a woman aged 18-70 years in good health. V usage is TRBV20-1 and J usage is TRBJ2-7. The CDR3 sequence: CSAMFTGYEQYF.